The subject of this entry is one T cell receptor (beta chain). Its matching antigen is unknown. The sample's time point: newly diagnosed GD, antithyroid drugs for less than 3 months. Scientists built the TCR library using RNA that was extracted from PBMCs. Xi'an, China, was home to the endocrinology department that provided patients. The data belong to a study of regulatory T cells in long-lasting Graves disease. CDR3-region Arm-PCR and iRepertoire HTBI primers produced the TCR beta libraries. A single record per CDR3 protein comes from TCRdb applying MiXCR to the multiplex PCR reads. The table shows around 250,000 distinct CDR3 sequences, with about 17% occurring only once. Findings and limits, study-wide: Persistent disease preferred TRBV28, TRBJ1-2 and TRBJ2-5.

Losses at the gene ends were 6 bases for V and 3 bases for J; bases not matched to a gene: 5. The CDR3 length is 14 residues. Germline values: CDR1 SGHTA, CDR2 FQGNSA. Separately, the same data were catalogued under a study of T cells in Graves' hyperthyroidism and ophthalmopathy.

The V gene is TRBV7-2, the J gene TRBJ1-1, with 9 bases fitting TRBD1. The sample consisted of peripheral blood mononuclear cells (PBMCs), taken at new diagnosis, from a patient treated with antithyroid drugs. The receptor comes from a woman in her twenties or thirties with Graves disease. CDR3 coding DNA: TGTGCCAGCAGGAAGGGACAGGGCTACACTGAAGCTTTCTTT. Translation gives CASRKGQGYTEAFF.